One and the same sample provided the 18 T cell receptor beta chains below, sequenced in a study of vaccination and CD4 T cells after COVID-19. These TCRs are of unknown antigen specificity. Cultured CD4+ T cells had their DNA profiled by the Oncomine TCR Beta short-read assay. Using its own MiXCR run on the PCR reads, TCRdb lists one record per CDR3 protein. The top ten hold approximately 8.4% of the sample, which has 17,000 or so distinct CDR3 sequences, about 55% seen once. The sample's treatment: approximately nine-day PBMC culture with coronavirus spike peptide pools or control peptides (ViraFEST assay). The sequenced sample consisted of CD4+ T cells from blood, cultured in vitro. The receptors stem from a human donor who had recovered from COVID-19.

This clonotype was counted a few times. As DNA, the CDR3 is TGTGCCAGCAGCCGAGTAGCGGGAGACGGGACCCAGTACTTC. Protein product: CASSRVAGDGTQYF. This chain links TRBV14 with TRBJ2-5; 9 positions match TRBD2. Germline lookup yields CDR1 SGHDN and CDR2 FVKESK. This CDR3 region has 14 residues. The V and J ends lost 4 bases and 7 bases, in that order; junction bases with no gene match: 7.

J is TRBJ2-4 and V is TRBV3-1; D unresolved. The germline V and J ends were trimmed by 0 bases and 0 bases, with 6 bases remaining between them. The CDR3 totals 15 residues. Per the germline V gene, CDR1 is LGHDT and CDR2 is YNNKEL (reference sequence). The CDR3 protein is CASSQDILAKNIQYF. The CDR3 DNA sequence: TGTGCCAGCAGCCAAGATATTCTAGCCAAAAACATTCAGTACTTC.

This chain links TRBV20-1 with TRBJ2-3; D possibly corresponds to TRBD2 (7 bases). Trimming pared 6 bases from V and 1 base from J, leaving 26 bases between. This CDR3 has 18 amino acids. Germline values: CDR1 DFQATT, CDR2 SNEGSKA (reference sequence). The CDR3 region is CSAPVGGSVGAGTDTQYF. The CDR3 DNA follows: TGCAGTGCCCCGGTAGGCGGGAGCGTGGGGGCGGGCACAGATACGCAGTATTTT.

The V and J genes are TRBV24-1 and TRBJ2-2, with D perhaps matching TRBD2 (6 bases). Germline V gene lookup returns CDR1 KGHDR and CDR2 SFDVKD. The CDR3 length is 17 residues. Trimming left V 4 bases short and J 7 bases short, with 21 bases between. The CDR3 is CATSDSLLAGLGGELFF. Written as DNA, the CDR3 is TGTGCCACCAGTGACTCCTTACTAGCCGGGCTTGGCGGGGAGCTGTTTTTT.

The V call is TRBV7-3, the J call TRBJ2-7, with D perhaps matching TRBD2 (6 bases). CDR3 length equals 15 residues. The V and J ends lost 5 bases and 2 bases respectively, with 16 bases between them. Germline V CDR1 and CDR2: SGHTA, FQGTGA. CDR3 in amino acids: CASSLELADTYEQYF. CDR3 nucleotides: TGTGCCAGCAGCCTGGAACTAGCAGACACCTACGAGCAGTACTTC.

This chain joins TRBV6-1 and TRBJ2-7; D could derive from TRBD1 or TRBD2 (5 bases each). From germline, CDR1 is MNHNS and CDR2 SASEGT. CDR3 length: 15 residues. With 2 bases removed from V and 7 bases from J, the gap between germline ends came to 18 bases. The DNA of the CDR3 is TGTGCCAGCAGTGAACTAGGGACCCCTATACGAGAGCAGTACTTC. Translating it yields CASSELGTPIREQYF.

The gene calls are TRBV7-2 and TRBJ2-1; a possible D gene is TRBD1 (6 bases). Deletions cut 0 bases from V and 7 bases from J, with 19 bases between. Germline CDR1 is SGHTA and CDR2 is FQGNSA. This CDR3 is 17 amino acids long. Here the CDR3 DNA reads TGTGCCAGCAGCTTAGCTGGGGTACAGGGCCAGAGGAATGAGCAGTTCTTC. Translation gives CASSLAGVQGQRNEQFF.

This clonotype was seen a few times. V usage is TRBV7-2 and J usage is TRBJ2-2, with no clear D. V was clipped by 5 bases and J by 6 bases, with 10 bases between them. The CDR3 covers 13 residues. Germline V gene lookup returns CDR1 SGHTA and CDR2 FQGNSA. The CDR3 sequence: CASSLWGPGELFF. CDR3 coding DNA: TGTGCCAGCAGCCTATGGGGTCCCGGGGAGCTGTTTTTT.

The J gene is TRBJ1-2, the V gene TRBV5-1, with a tentative D call TRBD1 (6 bases). V shed 4 bases and J shed 8 bases, with 18 bases lying between them. Per the germline V gene, CDR1 is SGHRS and CDR2 is YFSETQ. There are 14 residues in the CDR3. CDR3: CASSPSGTPSGYTF. CDR3 sequence (DNA): TGCGCCAGCAGCCCGTCCGGGACACCAAGCGGCTACACCTTC. The full variable domain, completed using reference TRBV5-1 and TRBJ1-2, is KAGVTQTPRYLIKTRGQQVTLSCSPISGHRSVSWYQQTPGQGLQFLFEYFSETQRNKGNFPGRFSGRQFSNSRSEMNVSTLELGDSALYLCASSPSGTPSGYTFGSGTRLTVV.

The V gene is TRBV7-9, the J gene TRBJ1-2; TRBD1 matches at 9 bases. The CDR3 spans 16 residues. Germline V gene sequence: CDR1 SEHNR, CDR2 FQNEAQ (reference sequence). J lost 0 bases, V lost 4 bases, and 6 bases had no gene match. For the CDR3, the DNA is TGTGCCAGCAGCTGGACAGGGGCCTCAGCTAACTATGGCTACACCTTC. It codes for CASSWTGASANYGYTF.

The chain has TRBV5-4 and TRBJ2-7; a possible D gene is TRBD1 (6 bases). V was pared by 4 bases and J by 7 bases, with 9 bases between. Germline CDR1 reads SGHNT; CDR2 reads YYREEE (reference sequence). The CDR3 runs to 11 residues. The CDR3 region has the DNA TGTGCCAGCAGCGCCGACAGGGAGCAGTACTTC. Translation: CASSADREQYF.

V is TRBV27 and J is TRBJ1-1; D is unclear. Looked up from germline, CDR1 is MNHEY and CDR2 is SMNVEV (reference sequence). The germline V and J ends were trimmed by 2 bases and 11 bases, with 12 bases remaining between them. This CDR3 spans 12 amino acids. Written as DNA, the CDR3 is TGTGCCAGCAGTTTACCAGGCCTGGGGGCTTTCTTT. Protein sequence: CASSLPGLGAFF.

This chain connects TRBV27 to TRBJ1-1, with TRBD1 matching over 10 bases. Germline CDR1 reads MNHEY; CDR2 reads SMNVEV (reference sequence). The V gene end was trimmed by 7 bases and the J gene end by 7 bases; junction bases not matched to a gene: 12. CDR3 length: 15 residues. The CDR3 nucleotides read TGTGCCAGCACCCCTCGACAGGGGGCGCGGATTGAAGCTTTCTTT. Protein: CASTPRQGARIEAFF.

The chain has TRBV6-1 and TRBJ1-5; tentatively, D is TRBD1 (5 bases). CDR1 is MNHNS, CDR2 SASEGT, per germline. Deletions cut 6 bases from V and 5 bases from J, with 11 bases between. The CDR3 length is 13 residues. The CDR3 DNA reads as TGTGCCAGCAGCCGGCGAGGGGATCAGCCCCAGCATTTT. This sequence encodes CASSRRGDQPQHF.

V and J are TRBV5-4 and TRBJ1-2, with 8 bases that match TRBD1. Germline V lookup: CDR1 SGHNT, CDR2 YYREEE (reference sequence). The CDR3 sequence is 14 residues long. The junction had 2 bases not matched to a gene; V was cut back by 3 bases and J by 1 base. The CDR3 coding sequence is TGTGCCAGCAGCTCAGGGGGCCGTAACTATGGCTACACCTTC. Translating it yields CASSSGGRNYGYTF.

The V gene is TRBV7-9, the J gene TRBJ2-7; 8 bases match TRBD1. V was clipped by 4 bases and J by 0 bases; unmatched bases: 5. The CDR3 runs 15 residues. Germline V lookup: CDR1 SEHNR, CDR2 FQNEAQ (reference sequence). The CDR3 DNA sequence: TGTGCCAGCAGCTACCGACAGGGGAGCTCCTACGAGCAGTACTTC. Translating it yields CASSYRQGSSYEQYF.

This chain links TRBV11-3 with TRBJ2-7, with 12 bases lining up with TRBD2. Looked up from germline, CDR1 is SGHNT and CDR2 is YENEEA. The CDR3 runs to 15 residues. With 5 bases clipped from V and 3 bases from J, the junction kept 5 bases outside the gene matches. The DNA of the CDR3 is TGTGCCAGCAGCCCCCGGACTAGCGGGAACTACGAGCAGTACTTC. Protein product: CASSPRTSGNYEQYF.

J is TRBJ2-3 and V is TRBV6-5, with D possibly being TRBD1 or TRBD2 (5 bases each). The ends were cut back, 4 bases at V and 5 bases at J, with 19 bases in the middle. Germline lookup yields CDR1 MNHEY and CDR2 SVGAGI. The CDR3 is 16 residues long. The CDR3 protein is CASSSWDGPLGDTQYF. In DNA form, the CDR3 reads TGTGCCAGCAGTTCATGGGACGGCCCACTGGGAGATACGCAGTATTTT.